Reported below is one T cell receptor beta chain. What it binds is unknown. This specimen belongs to a study of shared clonotypes between healthy human individuals. Study-wide results and limits: Among the subsets, naive ones generally showed larger estimated richness than memory ones.

CDR1 SGDLS and CDR2 YYNGEE come from the germline V gene. Unmatched junction bases numbered 7, after V lost 4 bases and J lost 8 bases. CDR3 length: 14 amino acids. For every subset, genomic DNA was evenly distributed across several immunoSEQ plates. Around 30,000 T cell genomes (about 0.2 ug DNA) went into each sorted-subset replicate. Method: immunoSEQ multiplex PCR; TCRdb's copy keeps in-frame clones and lacks some. Among approximately 2,000,000 clones listed, 85% to 95% were seen once. The V gene is TRBV9, the J gene TRBJ2-1; 9 nucleotides agree with TRBD2. The sample was naive CD4+ T cells from PBMCs. As to subset: CD45RA+ positively selected. This clonotype originated in a man aged 18 to 29 in good health. Some clones in this sample may be carry-over from other donors' samples. CDR3 region: CASSPHRTSDEQFF. For the CDR3, the DNA is TGTGCCAGCAGCCCCCACCGGACTAGCGATGAGCAGTTCTTC.